The rows below give T cell receptor beta chains drawn from one sample of a study of lymphopenia after photon versus proton radiotherapy. Here immunoSEQ multiplex PCR was the method, and the copy in TCRdb shows in-frame clones only, minus some. The sample gives about 26,000 clones, approximately 85% of which show up once; roughly 5.5% is in the top ten. The material was peripheral blood, obtained from a patient treated with photon-based radiotherapy. The receptors here all came from a man aged 25 to 40 with gastric cancer. CDR3s include the opening cysteine and the closing phenylalanine or tryptophan. The D gene is left open where the match is weak. Size is omitted from some rows. Given values are once, few, many or a class for expanded clones.

v_call	clone_size	j_call	d_call	cdr3_aa	cdr3_nt
TRBV4-1	NA	TRBJ2-3	TRBD2	CASSQDPDSSGGYTDTQYF	TGCGCCAGCAGCCAAGATCCAGATTCGAGCGGGGGCTACACAGATACGCAGTATTTT
TRBV25-1	NA	TRBJ1-4	TRBD1	CASSAQNRGEEKLFF	TGTGCCAGCAGTGCCCAAAACAGGGGCGAAGAAAAACTGTTTTTT
TRBV11-2	NA	TRBJ2-2	NA	CASSYGGNTGELFF	TGTGCCAGCAGCTACGGAGGGAACACCGGGGAGCTGTTTTTT
TRBV5-4	NA	TRBJ2-5	NA	CASSSPAHQETQYF	TGTGCCAGCAGCTCCCCGGCTCATCAAGAGACCCAGTACTTC
TRBV10-1	few	TRBJ2-7	NA	CASNFNRQFYEQYF	TGCGCCAGCAACTTCAATCGACAGTTCTACGAGCAGTACTTC
TRBV11-3	once	TRBJ2-2	NA	CASSEAGSGELFF	TGTGCCAGCAGCGAGGCAGGGAGCGGGGAGCTGTTTTTT
TRBV7-8	NA	TRBJ2-7	NA	CASSLDRAEQYF	TGTGCCAGCAGCTTGGACAGAGCCGAGCAGTACTTC
TRBV7-2	NA	TRBJ2-7	NA	CASSYTRAYEQYF	TGTGCCAGCAGCTATACTAGGGCCTACGAGCAGTACTTC
TRBV15	few	TRBJ2-1	NA	CATSRDQGYNEQFF	TGTGCCACCAGCAGAGACCAGGGATACAATGAGCAGTTCTTC
TRBV6-5	NA	TRBJ1-3	NA	CASSSSGGTIYF	TGTGCCAGCAGTTCTTCTGGGGGCACCATATATTTT
TRBV29-1	NA	TRBJ2-2	TRBD1	CSVQQGADTGELFF	TGCAGCGTCCAACAGGGGGCGGACACCGGGGAGCTGTTTTTT
TRBV18	NA	TRBJ2-2	TRBD1	CASSPGQGHGELFF	TGTGCCAGCTCACCGGGACAGGGGCACGGGGAGCTGTTTTTT
TRBV7-9	NA	TRBJ1-3	NA	CASSFADSGNTIYF	TGTGCCAGCAGCTTCGCAGACTCTGGAAACACCATATATTTT
TRBV11-3	few	TRBJ2-5	NA	CASSLGSEYQETQYF	TGTGCCAGCAGCTTAGGATCGGAGTACCAAGAGACCCAGTACTTC
TRBV5-1	NA	TRBJ2-1	TRBD1	CASSSITGTGGLHSYNEQFF	TGCGCCAGCAGCTCCATAACCGGGACAGGCGGACTCCACTCCTACAATGAGCAGTTCTTC
TRBV14	few	TRBJ2-3	NA	CASSLKTPWGGGTDTQYF	TGTGCCAGCAGCCTTAAAACCCCCTGGGGGGGCGGCACAGATACGCAGTATTTT
TRBV6-5	NA	TRBJ1-1	NA	CASSYKKDTEAFF	TGTGCCAGCAGTTACAAGAAAGACACTGAAGCTTTCTTT
TRBV4-1	NA	TRBJ1-5	NA	CASSQEGQGSNQPQHF	TGCGCCAGCAGCCAAGAGGGCCAGGGCAGCAATCAGCCCCAGCATTTT
TRBV9	few	TRBJ1-4	NA	CASSADGEGEKLFF	TGTGCCAGCAGCGCAGACGGGGAGGGAGAAAAACTGTTTTTT
TRBV28	NA	TRBJ2-7	NA	CASSSRKVLGYEQYF	TGTGCCAGCAGCTCCCGAAAGGTCCTAGGCTACGAGCAGTACTTC
TRBV18	NA	TRBJ2-7	NA	CASSPQTRDEQYF	TGTGCCAGCTCACCACAAACTAGGGACGAGCAGTACTTC
TRBV27	medium-sized	TRBJ1-5	TRBD1	CASRHTSTGTNQPQHF	TGTGCCAGCAGGCACACTTCGACAGGGACCAATCAGCCCCAGCATTTT
TRBV11-2	NA	TRBJ2-1	NA	CASSSTTDSYNEQFF	TGTGCCAGCAGCTCAACGACAGACTCCTACAATGAGCAGTTCTTC
TRBV28	NA	TRBJ2-2	TRBD1	CASSLPRTGTNTGELFF	TGTGCCAGCAGCCTACCGAGGACAGGGACGAACACCGGGGAGCTGTTTTTT
TRBV28	NA	TRBJ2-7	TRBD2	CASKRTSGFYEQYF	TGTGCCAGCAAGAGGACTAGCGGGTTCTACGAGCAGTACTTC
TRBV28	NA	TRBJ2-7	NA	CASSLGRSYEQYF	TGTGCCAGCAGTTTGGGCCGGAGCTACGAGCAGTACTTC
TRBV21-1	NA	TRBJ1-1	NA	CASSKGNTPWWNTEAFF	TGTGCCAGCAGCAAAGGAAATACTCCCTGGTGGAACACTGAAGCTTTCTTT
TRBV6-1	NA	TRBJ2-3	TRBD2	CASSEWSSGGSTDTQYF	TGTGCCAGCAGTGAATGGTCTAGCGGGGGTAGCACAGATACGCAGTATTTT
TRBV5-4	NA	TRBJ2-2	TRBD2	CASSLASGRANTGELFF	TGTGCCAGCAGCTTGGCTAGCGGGAGGGCAAACACCGGGGAGCTGTTTTTT
TRBV11-3	once	TRBJ2-1	NA	CASSFPAREVEQFF	TGTGCCAGCAGCTTCCCTGCCCGGGAAGTAGAGCAGTTCTTC
TRBV11-2	NA	TRBJ2-7	TRBD2	CASSPLAGARRSYEQYF	TGTGCCAGCAGCCCACTAGCGGGAGCGAGGAGGTCCTACGAGCAGTACTTC
TRBV7-9	NA	TRBJ2-7	NA	CASTWGGSEQYF	TGTGCCAGCACCTGGGGAGGATCCGAGCAGTACTTC
TRBV9	once	TRBJ2-7	TRBD1	CASSPRDRVASGTYEQYF	TGTGCCAGCAGCCCCCGGGACAGGGTTGCGTCCGGTACCTACGAGCAGTACTTC
TRBV11-3	NA	TRBJ2-5	NA	CASSPTRGQETQYF	TGTGCCAGCAGCCCAACTAGGGGACAAGAGACCCAGTACTTC
TRBV19	NA	TRBJ2-2	NA	CASSIGPFEKVGELFF	TGTGCCAGTAGTATAGGCCCATTCGAAAAGGTCGGGGAGCTGTTTTTT
TRBV5-1	NA	TRBJ2-1	NA	CASSLMEEQFF	TGCGCCAGCAGCTTGATGGAAGAGCAGTTCTTC
TRBV7-9	once	TRBJ2-3	TRBD1	CASSQGQQTQYF	TGTGCCAGCAGCCAGGGACAGCAAACGCAGTATTTT
TRBV5-8	NA	TRBJ1-1	NA	CASSPGGGESRDTEAFF	TGTGCCAGCAGCCCTGGGGGGGGCGAATCGAGGGACACTGAAGCTTTCTTT
TRBV5-6	NA	TRBJ1-1	NA	CASSLAGNTEAFF	TGTGCCAGCAGCTTGGCAGGGAACACTGAAGCTTTCTTT
TRBV4-2	NA	TRBJ1-1	TRBD1	CASSQDPRQGAGGTEAFF	TGTGCCAGCAGCCAAGATCCGAGACAGGGGGCGGGGGGGACTGAAGCTTTCTTT
TRBV14	NA	TRBJ1-1	NA	CASSLRVGNTEAFF	TGTGCCAGCAGCCTCAGGGTGGGGAACACTGAAGCTTTCTTT
TRBV29-1	few	TRBJ1-1	NA	CSVEVSGQNTEAFF	TGCAGCGTTGAAGTCTCGGGACAGAACACTGAAGCTTTCTTT
TRBV5-6	NA	TRBJ1-5	NA	CASSLGGGEGQPQHF	TGTGCCAGCAGCTTGGGGGGTGGGGAGGGTCAGCCCCAGCATTTT
TRBV9	NA	TRBJ1-1	NA	CASSVGEGPFAEAFF	TGTGCCAGCAGCGTAGGGGAAGGTCCGTTCGCTGAAGCTTTCTTT
TRBV11-2	NA	TRBJ2-7	NA	CASSLKNTVSYEQYF	TGTGCCAGCAGTCTTAAGAACACAGTCTCCTACGAGCAGTACTTC
TRBV28	NA	TRBJ2-2	NA	CASITGAAGNTGELFF	TGTGCCAGCATAACCGGGGCTGCGGGGAACACCGGGGAGCTGTTTTTT
TRBV5-6	NA	TRBJ1-4	NA	CASSLRTERNEKLFF	TGTGCCAGCAGCCTCCGGACAGAACGGAATGAAAAACTGTTTTTT
TRBV5-8	NA	TRBJ1-2	NA	CASSPGQEDNYGYTF	TGTGCCAGCAGCCCAGGACAAGAAGATAACTATGGCTACACCTTC
TRBV10-3	NA	TRBJ2-3	TRBD1	CAISESPGQGTDTQYF	TGTGCCATCAGTGAGTCTCCAGGACAGGGGACAGATACGCAGTATTTT
TRBV7-8	few	TRBJ2-7	TRBD1	CASSPGDRDEQYF	TGTGCCAGCAGCCCAGGGGACAGGGACGAGCAGTACTTC
TRBV7-2	NA	TRBJ2-1	NA	CASSLGPGSYNEQFF	TGTGCCAGCAGCTTAGGTCCGGGTTCCTACAATGAGCAGTTCTTC
TRBV14	NA	TRBJ2-7	NA	CASSQGTQGSYEQYF	TGTGCCAGCAGCCAAGGGACGCAGGGGTCCTACGAGCAGTACTTC
TRBV4-3	NA	TRBJ2-3	NA	CASSQGSSTDTQYF	TGCGCCAGCAGCCAAGGGAGTAGCACAGATACGCAGTATTTT
TRBV7-9	once	TRBJ1-2	NA	CASSLQGLHGYTF	TGTGCCAGCAGCCTCCAGGGTTTGCATGGCTACACCTTC
TRBV7-9	NA	TRBJ1-1	NA	CASSWLSVMNTEAFF	TGTGCCAGCAGCTGGCTAAGCGTTATGAACACTGAAGCTTTCTTT